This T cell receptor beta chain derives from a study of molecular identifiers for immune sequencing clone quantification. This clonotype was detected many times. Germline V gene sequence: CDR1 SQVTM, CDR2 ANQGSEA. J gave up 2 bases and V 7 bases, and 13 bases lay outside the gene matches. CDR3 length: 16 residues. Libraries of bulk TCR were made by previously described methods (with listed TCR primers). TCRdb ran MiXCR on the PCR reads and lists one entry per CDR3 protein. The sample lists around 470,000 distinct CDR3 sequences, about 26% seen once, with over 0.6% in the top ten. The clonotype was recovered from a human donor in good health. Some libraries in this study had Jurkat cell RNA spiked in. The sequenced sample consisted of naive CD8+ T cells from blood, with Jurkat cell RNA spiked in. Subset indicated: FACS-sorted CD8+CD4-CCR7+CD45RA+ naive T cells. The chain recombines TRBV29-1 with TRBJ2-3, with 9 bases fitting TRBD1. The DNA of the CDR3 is TGCAGCGGTGCGGGACAGGGAAGGTTTCCCACAGATACGCAGTATTTT. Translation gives CSGAGQGRFPTDTQYF.